The rows below give T cell receptor beta chains drawn from one sample of a study of cytomegalovirus exposure and HLA in healthy donors. Some clones are missing from TCRdb's copy, which holds only in-frame ones; the method was immunoSEQ multiplex PCR. The data hold 120,000 or so clones, with less than 80% observed a single time. Sequenced input: PBMCs. The receptors shown here come from a man aged 30 to 39 in good health and CMV-seronegative. The CDR3 runs from the conserved cysteine through the conserved F or W.

CDR3 length: 14
V gene: TRBV7-9
CDR3 protein: CASSPWDRGDEQYF

CDR3 length: 14
V gene: TRBV6-1
CDR3 protein: CASQLEGPSYEQYF

CDR3 length: 14
V gene: TRBV10-3
CDR3 protein: CAIREDRGHGTQYF

CDR3 length: 12
V gene: TRBV11-2
CDR3 protein: CASSLVRDREYF

CDR3 length: 13
V gene: TRBV7-3
CDR3 protein: CASSLMGGSEQYF

CDR3 length: 15
V gene: TRBV7-3
CDR3 protein: CASSLALGSNYGYTF

CDR3 length: 15
V gene: TRBV5-1
CDR3 protein: CASSPQGQANTEAFF

CDR3 length: 14
V gene: TRBV28
CDR3 protein: CASSLRGLNTEAFF

CDR3 length: 13
V gene: TRBV5-4
CDR3 protein: CASSLDRVDGYTF

CDR3 length: 15
V gene: TRBV19
CDR3 protein: CASSIGAPGLYEQYF

CDR3 length: 16
V gene: TRBV9
CDR3 protein: CASSSDPSGAYYEQYF

CDR3 length: 13
V gene: TRBV10-1
CDR3 protein: CASSAGAGEKLFF

CDR3 length: 14
V gene: TRBV9
CDR3 protein: CASNQAGSTDTQYF

CDR3 length: 13
V gene: TRBV28
CDR3 protein: CASRLELNQPQHF

CDR3 length: 14
V gene: TRBV28
CDR3 protein: CASSLTGVGTEAFF

CDR3 length: 15
V gene: TRBV13
CDR3 protein: CASSGETGLGYEQYF

CDR3 length: 15
V gene: TRBV9
CDR3 protein: CASSVGSGENNEQFF

CDR3 length: 14
V gene: TRBV5-4
CDR3 protein: CASSQDTSYNEQFF

CDR3 length: 17
V gene: TRBV7-9
CDR3 protein: CASSLAGGQGIFTEAFF

CDR3 length: 17
V gene: TRBV7-9
CDR3 protein: CSSSSDGVAGGTDTQYF

CDR3 length: 15
V gene: TRBV6-1
CDR3 protein: CASSELAGSYNEQFF

CDR3 length: 15
V gene: TRBV28
CDR3 protein: CASSLKDREYTEAFF

CDR3 length: 18
V gene: TRBV10-1
CDR3 protein: CASSEPVPGQLNTGELFF

CDR3 length: 14
V gene: TRBV5-1
CDR3 protein: CASSLGGWNQPQHF

CDR3 length: 13
V gene: TRBV4-3
CDR3 protein: CASSQDVAGKAFF

CDR3 length: 16
V gene: TRBV27
CDR3 protein: CASSFSGQNLNSPLHF